Listed here is a single T cell receptor beta chain. Its antigen is not identified. Sequencing used immunoSEQ multiplex PCR; TCRdb keeps in-frame clones, though not all of them. The table has some 16,000 clones, roughly 79% seen once; the top ten hold 9.5% to 15%. Systemic immunosuppression or a history of autoimmune disease excluded patients. These data belong to a study of OX40 agonist ivuxolimab in advanced cancers. Findings of the study overall: The CD4+ and CD8+ T cells in the blood had expanded clonally by week 6 at 0.1 to 3.0 mg/kg. Normalized expansion of T-cell clones was also low for some nonresponders. Specificity for antigen went undetermined in the expanded peripheral T cells.

Germline CDR1 MNHEY, CDR2 SVGAGI. V lost 0 bases to trimming and J lost 4 bases, with 10 bases between them. There are 14 residues in the CDR3. Specimen: CD4+ or CD8+ T cells sorted from blood, collected in a trial of the OX40 agonist ivuxolimab. This receptor was obtained from an adult with an advanced solid tumor such as melanoma, head and neck, liver or kidney cancer. V is TRBV6-5 and J is TRBJ2-7; D is perhaps TRBD1 or TRBD2 (6 bases each). Here the CDR3 reads CASSYSGGPYEQYF. Here the CDR3 DNA reads TGTGCCAGCAGTTACTCGGGGGGCCCTTACGAGCAGTACTTC.